This TCR beta chain was sequenced for a study of T-cell reconstitution after alpha-beta-depleted transplantation in children. Germline values: CDR1 SGHRS, CDR2 YFSETQ. Trimming removed 4 bases from V and 2 bases from J, with 15 bases in between. The CDR3 is 15 amino acids. Researchers prepared the TCRbeta library using unique molecular identifiers, the study reports. Each CDR3 protein gets one entry after TCRdb re-called the PCR reads with MiXCR. The sample carries 95,000 to 150,000 distinct CDR3 sequences, about 21% recorded once. The gene calls are TRBV5-1 and TRBJ2-5; unclear D gene. The receptor was derived from a male patient aged 2 to 10 who had a stem cell transplant for chronic granulomatous disease, so the T cells may come from the graft donor. The source material was PBMCs, mostly from graft donor cells, sampled 180 days after TCRalphabeta/CD19-depleted stem cell transplant. The CDR3 coding sequence is TGCGCCAGCAGCCCGAGTTCTCCCTGGCAAGAGACCCAGTACTTC. Encoded protein: CASSPSSPWQETQYF.